This T cell receptor (beta chain) was profiled in a study of T-cell reconstitution after alpha-beta-depleted transplantation in children. Using unique molecular identifiers, the investigators prepared the TCRbeta library. MiXCR, run by TCRdb on the PCR reads, gives a single entry per CDR3 protein. The table includes about 610,000 distinct CDR3 sequences, more than 9% detected once. Trimming shortened V by 0 bases and J by 1 base, and 16 bases separated the two germline ends. Germline lookup yields CDR1 LNHNV and CDR2 YYDKDF (reference sequence). CDR3 length: 19 amino acids. This TCR was sampled from a human donor who donated a stem cell graft to a child with acute myeloid leukemia. The chain combines TRBV15 with TRBJ1-6; D gene ambiguous. Specimen: PBMCs from the stem cell graft donor, collected from the stem cell graft. The CDR3 here is CATSRDPVHLGSYNSPLHF. The CDR3 bases are TGTGCCACCAGCAGAGATCCCGTCCACCTGGGATCCTATAATTCACCCCTCCACTTT.